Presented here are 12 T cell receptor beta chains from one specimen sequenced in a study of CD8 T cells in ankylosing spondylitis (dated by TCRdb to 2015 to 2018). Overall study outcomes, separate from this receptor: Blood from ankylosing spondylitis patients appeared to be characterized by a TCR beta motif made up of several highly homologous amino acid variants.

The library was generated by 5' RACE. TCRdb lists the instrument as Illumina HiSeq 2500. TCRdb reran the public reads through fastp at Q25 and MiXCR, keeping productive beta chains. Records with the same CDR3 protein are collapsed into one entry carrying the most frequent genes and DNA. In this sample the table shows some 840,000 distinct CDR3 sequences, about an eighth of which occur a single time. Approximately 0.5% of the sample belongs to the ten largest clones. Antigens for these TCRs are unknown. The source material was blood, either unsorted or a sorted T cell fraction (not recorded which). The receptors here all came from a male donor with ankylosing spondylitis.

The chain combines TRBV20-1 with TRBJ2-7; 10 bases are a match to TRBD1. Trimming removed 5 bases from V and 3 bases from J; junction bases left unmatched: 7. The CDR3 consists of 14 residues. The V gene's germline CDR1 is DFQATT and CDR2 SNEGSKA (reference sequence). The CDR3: CSARKRTGGYEQYF. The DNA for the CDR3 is TGCAGTGCTCGAAAGAGGACAGGGGGCTACGAGCAGTACTTC.

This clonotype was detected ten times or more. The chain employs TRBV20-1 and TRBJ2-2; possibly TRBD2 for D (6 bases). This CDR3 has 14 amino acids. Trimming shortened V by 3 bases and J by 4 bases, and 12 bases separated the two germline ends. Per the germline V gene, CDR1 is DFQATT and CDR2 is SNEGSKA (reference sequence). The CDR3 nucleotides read TGCAGTGCTAGTGTGTCGGGACTCACCGGGGAGCTGTTTTTT. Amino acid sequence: CSASVSGLTGELFF.

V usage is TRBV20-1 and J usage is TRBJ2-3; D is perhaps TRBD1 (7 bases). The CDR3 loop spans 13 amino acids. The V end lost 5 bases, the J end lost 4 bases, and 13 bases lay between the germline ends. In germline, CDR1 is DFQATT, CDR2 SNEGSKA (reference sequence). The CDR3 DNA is TGCAGTGCTCCCCAGGGGGGCCCAGATACGCAGTATTTT. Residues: CSAPQGGPDTQYF.

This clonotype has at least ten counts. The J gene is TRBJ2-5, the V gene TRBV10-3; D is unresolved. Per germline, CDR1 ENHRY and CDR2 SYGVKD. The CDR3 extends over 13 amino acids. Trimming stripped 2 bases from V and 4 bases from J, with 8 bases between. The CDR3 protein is CAISEALSETQYF. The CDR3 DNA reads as TGTGCCATCAGTGAGGCCCTTTCAGAGACCCAGTACTTC.

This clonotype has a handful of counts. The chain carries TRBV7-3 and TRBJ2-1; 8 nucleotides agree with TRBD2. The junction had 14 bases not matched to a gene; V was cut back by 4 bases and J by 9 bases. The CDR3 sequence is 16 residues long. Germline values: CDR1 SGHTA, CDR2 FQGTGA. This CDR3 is CASSSSAGGASGEQFF. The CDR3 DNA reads TGTGCCAGCAGCTCCTCGGCGGGGGGCGCGTCGGGTGAGCAGTTCTTC.

CDR3 amino acids: CASSDPSPPFPREQYF. The CDR3 DNA reads TGTGCCAGCAGTGACCCCAGCCCCCCTTTCCCCCGCGAGCAGTACTTC. This chain links TRBV6-4 with TRBJ2-7, with unresolved D. The CDR3 consists of 16 residues. Germline assignment: CDR1 MRHNA and CDR2 SNTAGT. Trimming removed 2 bases from V and 6 bases from J, with 20 bases in between.

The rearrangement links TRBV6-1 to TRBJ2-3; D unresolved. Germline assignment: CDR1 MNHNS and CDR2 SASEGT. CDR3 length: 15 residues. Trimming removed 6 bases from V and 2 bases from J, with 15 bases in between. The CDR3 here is CASSPQSPDTDTQYF. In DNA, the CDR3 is TGTGCCAGCAGCCCCCAGTCCCCCGACACAGATACGCAGTATTTT.

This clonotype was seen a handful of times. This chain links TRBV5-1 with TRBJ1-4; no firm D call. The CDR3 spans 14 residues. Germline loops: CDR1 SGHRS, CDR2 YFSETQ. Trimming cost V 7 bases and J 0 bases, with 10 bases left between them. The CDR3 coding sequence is TGCGCCAGCCGCCTCCAAGCAACTAATGAAAAACTGTTTTTT. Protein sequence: CASRLQATNEKLFF.

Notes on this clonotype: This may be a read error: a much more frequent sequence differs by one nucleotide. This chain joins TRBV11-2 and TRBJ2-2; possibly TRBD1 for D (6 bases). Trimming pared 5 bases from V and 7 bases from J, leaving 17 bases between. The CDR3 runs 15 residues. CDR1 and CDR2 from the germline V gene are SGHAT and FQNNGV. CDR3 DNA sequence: TGTGCCAGCAGCCCGGGACACGGGGCCGTCGGGGAGCTGTTTTTT. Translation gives CASSPGHGAVGELFF.

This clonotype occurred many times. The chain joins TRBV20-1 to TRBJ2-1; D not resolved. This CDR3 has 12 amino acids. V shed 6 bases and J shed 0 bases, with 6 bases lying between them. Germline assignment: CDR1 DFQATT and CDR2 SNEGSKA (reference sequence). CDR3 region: CSAGPSYNEQFF. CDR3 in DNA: TGCAGTGCCGGCCCCTCCTACAATGAGCAGTTCTTC.

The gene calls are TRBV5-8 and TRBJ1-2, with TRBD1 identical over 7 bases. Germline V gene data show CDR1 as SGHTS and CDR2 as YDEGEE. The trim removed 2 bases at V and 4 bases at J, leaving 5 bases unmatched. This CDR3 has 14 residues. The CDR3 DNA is TGTGCCAGCAGCTTCGACAGGGCCGCCTATGGCTACACCTTC. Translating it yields CASSFDRAAYGYTF.

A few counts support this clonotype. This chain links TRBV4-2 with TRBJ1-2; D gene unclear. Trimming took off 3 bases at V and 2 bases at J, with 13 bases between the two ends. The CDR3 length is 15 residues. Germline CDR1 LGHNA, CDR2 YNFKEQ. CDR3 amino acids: CASSQTTGPNYGYTF. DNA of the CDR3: TGTGCCAGCAGCCAGACAACCGGGCCCAACTATGGCTACACCTTC.